The sequence of this T cell receptor (beta chain) was determined in a study of spatial heterogeneity in lung cancer. Study results and caveats: For expanded intratumoral alpha and beta TCRs, counts tracked tumor mutation counts. As ubiquitous and regional nonsynonymous mutations varied, counts of ubiquitous and regional expanded TCRs tracked them, respectively.

Using its own MiXCR run on the 5' RACE reads, TCRdb lists one record per CDR3 protein. The data show several thousand distinct CDR3 sequences, approximately 13% seen once. The time point is: sample taken at primary tumor resection. From tumor, nontumor lung or frozen PBMC, whole RNA was taken unsorted for sequencing. V was clipped by 5 bases and J by 9 bases, with 20 bases between them. CDR1 and CDR2 from the germline V gene are SEHNR and FQNEAQ (reference sequence). The CDR3 runs to 15 residues. Details on this clonotype: Its antigen is currently unknown.

This receptor was taken from a male donor with early-stage non-small cell lung cancer. The J gene is TRBJ2-1, the V gene TRBV7-9; tentative D call: TRBD2 (6 bases). Specimen: lung tumor tissue, collected at surgery. CDR3 coding DNA: TGTGCCAGCAGCCATACTCTAGGACTAAGTGGTGAGCAGTTCTTC. Amino acids: CASSHTLGLSGEQFF.